Listed below are T cell receptor beta chains from one sample, sequenced in a study of siplizumab effects on memory and regulatory T cells. Measured with immunoSEQ multiplex PCR; TCRdb has only the in-frame clones, and not every one. Counted here are about 87,000 clones, 80% to 90% occurring once; the ten biggest clones make up around 16%. The sample taken for sequencing was CD4+ T cells sorted from blood. The origin of the receptors is a human donor in good health. Each CDR3 is given with its conserved first and last residue. A D gene is named only where the DNA matches it firmly. The size field is filled for only some rows; it gives once, few, many or a size class.

abundance,j_gene,v_gene,d_gene,CDR3aa,CDR3nt
.,TRBJ2-1,TRBV2,TRBD2,CASSGPSLAGGYEQFF,TGTGCCAGCAGTGGCCCCTCGCTAGCGGGGGGCTATGAGCAGTTCTTC
.,TRBJ1-1,TRBV7-6,TRBD1,CASSLGTGVNTEAFF,TGTGCCAGCAGCTTAGGCACAGGGGTGAACACTGAAGCTTTCTTT
.,TRBJ2-7,TRBV12-5,TRBD1,CASGSSGTGSLEQYF,TGTGCTAGTGGTTCCTCCGGGACAGGGTCCCTCGAGCAGTACTTC
once,TRBJ1-1,TRBV5-1,.,CASRTGRVNTEAFF,TGCGCCAGCAGAACGGGACGGGTGAACACTGAAGCTTTCTTT
.,TRBJ1-5,TRBV7-9,.,CASSMIQDHSNQPQHF,TGTGCCAGCAGCATGATACAGGACCATAGCAATCAGCCCCAGCATTTT
.,TRBJ2-1,TRBV21-1,.,CASSYDRWVLGNEQFF,TGTGCCAGCAGTTATGACAGGTGGGTATTGGGGAATGAGCAGTTCTTC
.,TRBJ2-2,TRBV7-6,.,CASSLNSPGELFF,TGTGCCAGCAGCTTAAACTCTCCCGGGGAGCTGTTTTTT
.,TRBJ2-7,TRBV7-2,TRBD1,CASSLLGQGREQYF,TGTGCCAGCAGCTTATTGGGACAGGGTCGCGAGCAGTACTTC
.,TRBJ1-3,TRBV7-8,.,CASSLGVLRNTIYF,TGTGCCAGCAGCTTAGGTGTCCTCAGAAACACCATATATTTT
.,TRBJ2-1,TRBV27,TRBD1,CASSGDRGIYNEQFF,TGTGCCAGCAGTGGGGACAGGGGTATATACAATGAGCAGTTCTTC
.,TRBJ2-2,TRBV19,.,CASSKEHTGELFF,TGTGCCAGTAGTAAAGAACACACCGGGGAGCTGTTTTTT
.,TRBJ2-3,TRBV10-3,TRBD2,CAITRTSASTDTQYF,TGTGCCATCACCAGGACTAGCGCTAGCACAGATACGCAGTATTTT
.,TRBJ1-4,TRBV7-2,.,CASSSHRRATNEKLFF,TGTGCCAGCAGCTCCCATAGACGGGCAACTAATGAAAAACTGTTTTTT
.,TRBJ1-2,TRBV2,.,CASSEYDYGYTF,TGTGCCAGCAGTGAATATGACTATGGCTACACCTTC
.,TRBJ2-1,TRBV5-1,.,CASSEGTWVYNEQFF,TGCGCCAGCAGCGAAGGGACATGGGTATACAATGAGCAGTTCTTC
.,TRBJ2-7,TRBV28,TRBD2,CASSLASGTTYEQYF,TGTGCCAGCAGTTTGGCTAGCGGGACTACCTACGAGCAGTACTTC
.,TRBJ1-5,TRBV6-5,.,CASSSGNQPQHF,TGTGCCAGCAGTTCCGGTAATCAGCCCCAGCATTTT
.,TRBJ1-1,TRBV30,.,CALTWDTEAFF,TGTGCCCTGACTTGGGACACTGAAGCTTTCTTT
.,TRBJ2-1,TRBV5-4,.,CASSSDTPSYNEQFF,TGTGCCAGCAGCTCGGACACCCCTTCCTACAATGAGCAGTTCTTC
.,TRBJ2-7,TRBV14,.,CASSQEFGLKYF,TGTGCCAGCAGCCAAGAATTTGGATTGAAGTACTTC
.,TRBJ1-1,TRBV28,.,CASSLSGVETEAFF,TGTGCCAGCAGTTTGTCAGGGGTAGAAACTGAAGCTTTCTTT
.,TRBJ1-4,TRBV4-2,.,CASSPLSGRANEKLFF,TGTGCCAGCAGCCCCCTCTCCGGCAGGGCCAATGAAAAACTGTTTTTT
.,TRBJ1-2,TRBV7-9,.,CASSPGQPGGYTF,TGTGCCAGCAGTCCAGGACAGCCGGGTGGCTACACCTTC
.,TRBJ1-4,TRBV10-2,.,CATRNLRQAEKLFF,TGCGCCACCCGGAACCTTCGACAGGCGGAAAAACTGTTTTTT
.,TRBJ2-3,TRBV4-2,.,CASSPPPGSTDTQYF,TGTGCCAGCAGCCCCCCCCCAGGGTCAACAGATACGCAGTATTTT
.,TRBJ1-1,TRBV5-5,.,CASRVGTSNTEAFF,TGTGCCAGCCGGGTGGGTACCTCTAACACTGAAGCTTTCTTT
.,TRBJ1-3,TRBV9,.,CASSVGAPNSGNTIYF,TGTGCCAGCAGCGTAGGGGCGCCTAACTCTGGAAACACCATATATTTT
medium-sized,TRBJ2-5,TRBV6-5,.,CASSISAETQYF,TGTGCCAGCAGCATTAGCGCGGAGACCCAGTACTTC
.,TRBJ2-1,TRBV10-3,TRBD2,CAIRGTSGSSEISYNEQFF,TGTGCCATCAGGGGGACTAGCGGGAGCTCAGAGATATCCTACAATGAGCAGTTCTTC
.,TRBJ2-5,TRBV7-3,.,CASSLAGTRETQYF,TGTGCCAGCAGCTTAGCAGGGACGCGAGAGACCCAGTACTTC
.,TRBJ2-3,TRBV5-8,TRBD2,CASSQLAGTDTQYF,TGTGCCAGCAGCCAACTAGCGGGAACAGATACGCAGTATTTT
.,TRBJ2-6,TRBV11-2,.,CASSSQGRASGANVLTF,TGTGCCAGCAGCTCACAGGGCCGGGCTTCTGGGGCCAACGTCCTGACTTTC
.,TRBJ2-1,TRBV28,.,CASSFVENEQFF,TGTGCCAGCAGTTTTGTGGAGAATGAGCAGTTCTTC
.,TRBJ2-7,TRBV11-2,.,CASSQSGSSYEQYF,TGTGCCAGCAGCCAGTCCGGGAGCTCCTACGAGCAGTACTTC
.,TRBJ2-3,TRBV28,.,CASSWPGADTQYF,TGTGCCAGCAGTTGGCCGGGAGCAGATACGCAGTATTTT